Below, 25 T cell receptor beta chains from the same sample are listed, as sequenced in a study of CD8 T cells in ankylosing spondylitis. Study conclusions and caveats: A TCR beta motif made of several highly homologous variants seemed typical of ankylosing spondylitis blood.

Their antigens remain unidentified. TCRdb reprocessed the 5' RACE reads with MiXCR, giving one entry per CDR3 protein. The data contain some 800,000 distinct CDR3 sequences, roughly 12% of them seen just once; the ten biggest clones take up 0.51%. Sequenced sample: blood, either unsorted or a sorted T cell fraction (not recorded which). These receptors originate from a male donor with ankylosing spondylitis.

There are a few counts of this clonotype. V is TRBV27 and J is TRBJ2-7; the D is unclear. The CDR3 is 12 residues long. Germline values: CDR1 MNHEY, CDR2 SMNVEV (reference sequence). Trimming removed 6 bases at V and 6 bases at J, with 12 bases between. CDR3 residues: CASRSIPGEQYF. CDR3 nucleotides: TGTGCCAGCAGATCAATCCCGGGCGAGCAGTACTTC.

This clonotype was counted a few times. The rearrangement links TRBV6-2 or TRBV6-3 to TRBJ2-3; 9 bases are shared with TRBD2. Germline assignment: CDR1 MNHEY and CDR2 SVGEGT. The junction had 11 bases not matched to a gene; V was cut back by 8 bases and J by 5 bases. The length of the CDR3 is 15 residues. CDR3 in amino acids: CASHLAGARRDTQYF. As DNA, the CDR3 is TGTGCCAGCCACTTAGCGGGGGCTCGACGAGATACGCAGTATTTT.

This clonotype came up many times. The chain links TRBV20-1 to TRBJ2-5; 8 bases are a match to TRBD2. With 3 bases clipped from V and 5 bases from J, the junction kept 2 bases outside the gene matches. This CDR3 comprises 12 residues. The germline V gene has CDR1 DFQATT and CDR2 SNEGSKA (reference sequence). The CDR3 loop is CSASTSGETQYF. The CDR3 nucleotides are TGCAGTGCTAGCACTAGCGGTGAGACCCAGTACTTC.

This chain joins TRBV9 and TRBJ2-2, with 8 bases matching TRBD1. The CDR3 spans 17 residues. V dropped 0 bases and J dropped 6; count of bases not matched to a gene: 10. The germline CDR1 and CDR2 sequences are SGDLS and YYNGEE. CDR3 sequence (DNA): TGTGCCAGCAGCGTAGAAGTGACAGGGGAAATGGCCGGGGAGCTGTTTTTT. Protein product: CASSVEVTGEMAGELFF.

This clonotype was found many times. The J gene is TRBJ2-7, the V gene TRBV5-1, with 10 nucleotides matching TRBD1. This CDR3 is built from 15 residues. With 4 bases clipped from V and 5 bases from J, the junction kept 9 bases outside the gene matches. Germline V gene data show CDR1 as SGHRS and CDR2 as YFSETQ. CDR3 amino acids: CASSPSGTGEHEQYF. The CDR3 DNA is TGCGCCAGCAGCCCCTCCGGGACAGGGGAGCACGAGCAGTACTTC. Combining the CDR3 with reference TRBV5-1 and TRBJ2-7 gives the whole variable domain KAGVTQTPRYLIKTRGQQVTLSCSPISGHRSVSWYQQTPGQGLQFLFEYFSETQRNKGNFPGRFSGRQFSNSRSEMNVSTLELGDSALYLCASSPSGTGEHEQYFGPGTRLTVT.

This clonotype was picked up a small number of times. The V gene is TRBV4-1, the J gene TRBJ1-5, with 7 bases fitting TRBD1. There are 15 residues in the CDR3. From germline, CDR1 is MGHRA and CDR2 YSYEKL. Losses at the gene ends were 3 bases for V and 7 bases for J; bases not matched to a gene: 9. As DNA, the CDR3 is TGCGCCAGCAGCCAGACAGGGATGGCCCCACAGCCCCAGCATTTT. Translating it yields CASSQTGMAPQPQHF.

CDR3 DNA sequence: TGTGCCAGCAGCCACCTGGACGTTCCTAGCGGGAGATACCTAGCCAAAAACATTCAGTACTTC. It translates to CASSHLDVPSGRYLAKNIQYF. The chain has TRBV3-1 and TRBJ2-4; TRBD2 aligns across 10 bases. V shed 3 bases, J shed 0 bases, and the junction held 17 bases outside the gene matches. CDR1 and CDR2 (germline): LGHDT, YNNKEL (reference sequence). CDR3 length: 21 residues.

V and J are TRBV2 and TRBJ2-3; no clear D gene. The CDR3 contains 16 residues. V lost 0 bases and J lost 0, with 10 bases in between. From germline, CDR1 is SNHLY and CDR2 FYNNEI. The CDR3 spells CASSEAVHISTDTQYF. The CDR3 bases are TGTGCCAGCAGTGAAGCCGTCCATATTAGCACAGATACGCAGTATTTT.

V usage is TRBV7-2 and J usage is TRBJ1-4; TRBD1 matches at 7 bases. After removal of 6 bases from V and 4 bases from J, the junction contained 5 bases not matched to a gene. CDR3 length: 14 residues. CDR1 SGHTA and CDR2 FQGNSA come from the germline V gene. As DNA, the CDR3 is TGTGCCAGCAGTCAAACAGGGGTTAATGAAAAACTGTTTTTT. It is translated as CASSQTGVNEKLFF.

The rearrangement uses TRBV5-1 and TRBJ1-2, with 12 bases fitting TRBD1. The germline V gene encodes CDR1 SGHRS and CDR2 YFSETQ. The CDR3 sequence is 16 residues long. The ends lost 4 bases at V and 4 bases at J; junction bases unmatched: 8. DNA for the CDR3: TGCGCCAGCAGCGGCGGGACAGGGGGCGCCCGCTATGGCTACACCTTC. It specifies CASSGGTGGARYGYTF.

This clonotype occurred many times. The J gene is TRBJ2-2, the V gene TRBV5-1, with no clear D. CDR3 size: 13 residues. V lost 6 bases and J 1 base, leaving 7 bases between the germline ends. Germline CDR1 and CDR2: SGHRS and YFSETQ. The CDR3 sequence is CASTIQNTGELFF. The CDR3 DNA is TGCGCCAGCACTATACAGAACACCGGGGAGCTGTTTTTT. The complete variable domain, with remaining parts taken from reference TRBV5-1 and TRBJ2-2, reads KAGVTQTPRYLIKTRGQQVTLSCSPISGHRSVSWYQQTPGQGLQFLFEYFSETQRNKGNFPGRFSGRQFSNSRSEMNVSTLELGDSALYLCASTIQNTGELFFGEGSRLTVL.

This clonotype occurred a few times. The chain has TRBV20-1 and TRBJ2-7; no reliable D call. V gave up 0 bases and J gave up 2 bases, with 11 bases separating them. The CDR3 sequence is 14 residues long. Germline CDR1 reads DFQATT; CDR2 reads SNEGSKA (reference sequence). The CDR3 reads CSARDITAPYEQYF. The CDR3 region has the DNA TGCAGTGCTAGAGATATCACAGCTCCCTACGAGCAGTACTTC.

This clonotype came up a few times. The V and J genes are TRBV4-3 and TRBJ2-1; 8 bases fit TRBD2. In germline, CDR1 is LGHNA, CDR2 YSLEER. This CDR3 region has 16 residues. J gave up 3 bases and V 0 bases, and 4 bases lay outside the gene matches. The CDR3 nucleotides read TGCGCCAGCAGCCAAGATCCACTAGCGGACTACAATGAGCAGTTCTTC. Protein sequence: CASSQDPLADYNEQFF.

This clonotype appeared many times. The chain is built from TRBV4-3 and TRBJ2-7, with TRBD2 identical over 8 bases. The CDR3 length is 15 residues. V lost 6 bases, J lost 2 bases, and 9 bases stayed unmatched. Germline-derived CDR1 and CDR2 are LGHNA and YSLEER. CDR3 residues: CASRIQNGGAYEQYF. CDR3 DNA sequence: TGCGCCAGCAGGATCCAAAACGGGGGGGCCTACGAGCAGTACTTC.

This clonotype was seen many times. V is TRBV29-1 and J is TRBJ2-3; 9 positions agree with TRBD2. The CDR3 extends over 13 amino acids. Germline-derived CDR1 and CDR2 are SQVTM and ANQGSEA. With 6 bases clipped from V and 4 bases from J, the junction kept 5 bases outside the gene matches. The CDR3 spells CSVRVAGADTQYF. CDR3 in DNA: TGCAGCGTGCGGGTAGCGGGAGCAGATACGCAGTATTTT.

In this sample, this clonotype turned up a few times. The chain joins TRBV6-1 to TRBJ2-1; TRBD2 agrees at 16 bases. CDR3 size: 16 residues. J lost 10 bases, V lost 5 bases, and 8 bases had no gene match. Per the germline V gene, CDR1 is MNHNS and CDR2 is SASEGT. The chain's CDR3 is CASSREGLAGGREQFF. For the CDR3, the DNA is TGTGCCAGCAGTAGAGAGGGACTAGCGGGAGGGCGGGAGCAGTTCTTC.

This clonotype occurred many times. The rearrangement uses TRBV20-1 and TRBJ2-5; TRBD2 aligns across 9 bases. The J segment lost 1 base and the V segment lost 5 bases, leaving 8 bases of the junction unmatched. The CDR3 is 15 residues long. Germline CDR1 DFQATT, CDR2 SNEGSKA (reference sequence). The CDR3 nucleotides read TGCAGTGCTGGCCTAGCGGGGCTTCTCCAAGAGACCCAGTACTTC. Translated, it gives CSAGLAGLLQETQYF.

This chain uses TRBV20-1 with TRBJ2-1; 10 bases line up with TRBD2. Trimming removed 1 base from V and 4 bases from J; junction bases left unmatched: 7. Germline V gene sequence: CDR1 DFQATT, CDR2 SNEGSKA (reference sequence). The CDR3 covers 16 residues. CDR3 in amino acids: CSARGIAGGLYNEQFF. CDR3 sequence (DNA): TGCAGTGCTAGAGGGATAGCGGGGGGACTTTACAATGAGCAGTTCTTC.

The chain links TRBV5-1 to TRBJ1-2, with 7 positions matching TRBD1. CDR3 length: 16 residues. Germline V gene sequence: CDR1 SGHRS, CDR2 YFSETQ. Trimming at V came to 4 bases and at J to 4 bases, leaving 13 bases not matched to a gene. In nucleotides, the CDR3 is TGCGCCAGCAGCGTAAGATCAGGGGGAGGAGGCTATGGCTACACCTTC. Its translation is CASSVRSGGGGYGYTF.

V and J are TRBV5-1 and TRBJ2-1; D perhaps matches TRBD1 (6 bases). V dropped 4 bases and J dropped 6 bases, with 14 bases sitting between them. The CDR3 is 14 residues long. Germline loops: CDR1 SGHRS, CDR2 YFSETQ. CDR3 DNA sequence: TGCGCCAGCAGCACCTGGGGGCCCCCCAATGAGCAGTTCTTC. It codes for CASSTWGPPNEQFF.

This clonotype was counted only a few times. The V gene is TRBV5-1, the J gene TRBJ2-1; 8 bases line up with TRBD1. The germline gives CDR1 SGHRS, CDR2 YFSETQ. V lost 5 bases, J lost 4 bases, and 5 bases stayed unmatched. This CDR3 has 14 amino acids. The DNA for the CDR3 is TGCGCCAGCAGTGGGGGACAGGCATACAATGAGCAGTTCTTC. Amino acid sequence: CASSGGQAYNEQFF.

The chain is built from TRBV11-2 and TRBJ1-2, with D uncertain. The CDR3 has 13 residues. The V gene's germline CDR1 is SGHAT and CDR2 FQNNGV. V lost 5 bases and J lost 4, with 11 bases in between. CDR3 sequence reads: CASSPLRSYGYTF. As DNA, the CDR3 is TGTGCCAGCAGCCCCCTGCGGAGCTATGGCTACACCTTC.

This clonotype turned up a few times. The chain links TRBV28 to TRBJ1-5, with 7 bases that match TRBD1. This CDR3 has 16 amino acids. Germline CDR1 is MDHEN and CDR2 is SYDVKM. The ends lost 4 bases at V and 2 bases at J; junction bases unmatched: 8. CDR3 DNA: TGTGCCAGCAGTTCGGGGACAGTGGGAGGCAATCAGCCCCAGCATTTT. Protein product: CASSSGTVGGNQPQHF.

The chain combines TRBV5-1 with TRBJ2-3; 9 nucleotides agree with TRBD2. This CDR3 spans 14 amino acids. The V gene end was trimmed by 4 bases and the J gene end by 10 bases; junction bases not matched to a gene: 10. Germline V lookup: CDR1 SGHRS, CDR2 YFSETQ. Written as DNA, the CDR3 is TGCGCCAGCAGCGGACTAGCGACTCCAGGTGCGCAGTATTTT. Translating gives CASSGLATPGAQYF.

This chain joins TRBV7-9 and TRBJ1-3; 7 bases align to TRBD1. J was trimmed by 3 bases and V by 5 bases; bases with no gene match: 10. This CDR3 contains 16 residues. Looked up from germline, CDR1 is SEHNR and CDR2 is FQNEAQ (reference sequence). CDR3 protein: CASSAPGTAIGNTIYF. The CDR3 nucleotides are TGTGCCAGCAGCGCTCCCGGGACAGCTATTGGAAACACCATATATTTT.